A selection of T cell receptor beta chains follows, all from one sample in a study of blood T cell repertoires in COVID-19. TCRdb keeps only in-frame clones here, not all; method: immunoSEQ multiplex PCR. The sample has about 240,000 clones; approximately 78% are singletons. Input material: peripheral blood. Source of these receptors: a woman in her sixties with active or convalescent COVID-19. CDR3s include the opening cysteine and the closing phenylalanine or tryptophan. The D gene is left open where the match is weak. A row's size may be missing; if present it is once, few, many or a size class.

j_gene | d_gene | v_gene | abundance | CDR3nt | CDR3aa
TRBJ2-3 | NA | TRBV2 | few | TGTGCCAGCAGATCACAGGGCTCTTCAAATACGCAGTATTTT | CASRSQGSSNTQYF
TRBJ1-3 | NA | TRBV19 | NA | TGTGCCAGTAGTGATTTGCCAGGAACTGGAAACACCATATATTTT | CASSDLPGTGNTIYF
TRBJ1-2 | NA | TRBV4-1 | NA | TGCGCCAGCAGCCCCCGGACAGCCCCTAACTATGGCTACACCTTC | CASSPRTAPNYGYTF
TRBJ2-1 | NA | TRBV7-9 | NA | TGTGCCAGCAGCCCGCCCGGGGGAGGCTCCTACAATGAGCAGTTCTTC | CASSPPGGGSYNEQFF
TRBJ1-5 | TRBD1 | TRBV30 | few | TGTGCCTGGGGGGGACAGGGGAATCAGCCCCAGCATTTT | CAWGGQGNQPQHF
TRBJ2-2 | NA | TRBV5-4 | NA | TGTGCCAGCAGCTCACCCGGGTCCAGGGGGGTCACCGGGGAGCTGTTTTTT | CASSSPGSRGVTGELFF
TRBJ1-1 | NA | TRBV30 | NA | TGTGCCTGGAGTTCTACCCGACAGGCTGAAGCTTTCTTT | CAWSSTRQAEAFF
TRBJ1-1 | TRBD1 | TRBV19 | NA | TGTGCCAGTAGCCAGGGACAGGGGGCCCTCACTGAAGCTTTCTTT | CASSQGQGALTEAFF
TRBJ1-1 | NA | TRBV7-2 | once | TGTGCCAGCAGCTCCCAGGGGAACACTGAAGCTTTCTTT | CASSSQGNTEAFF
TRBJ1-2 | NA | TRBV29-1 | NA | TGCAGCGTCTCGAGTGGCTACACCTTC | CSVSSGYTF
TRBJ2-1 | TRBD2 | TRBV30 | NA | TGTGCCTGGAGCCAGGGACTAGCGCACAATGAGCAGTTCTTC | CAWSQGLAHNEQFF
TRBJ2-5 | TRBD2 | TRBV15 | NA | TGTGCCACCAGCAGAGAGCGGGGGGGCGGAAGAGAGACCCAGTACTTC | CATSRERGGGRETQYF
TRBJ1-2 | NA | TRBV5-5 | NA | TGTGCCAGCAGGTCTCAGAGGGGCGGAGGGTATGGCTACACCTTC | CASRSQRGGGYGYTF
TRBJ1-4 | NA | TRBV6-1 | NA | TGTGCCAGCGAATACGGCGGAGGAAATGAAAAACTGTTTTTT | CASEYGGGNEKLFF
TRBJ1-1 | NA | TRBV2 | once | TGTGCCAGCGAAGCGGCACAGGGTGTGGGGTTCGTAGCTTTCTTT | CASEAAQGVGFVAFF
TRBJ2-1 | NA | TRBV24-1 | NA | TGTGCCACCAGTCAGGGCCCTAGCTCCTACAATGAGCAGTTCTTC | CATSQGPSSYNEQFF
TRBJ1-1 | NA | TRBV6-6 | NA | TGTGCCAGCATTCTAGGGGGTCCCCAACGGCCTTTCTTT | CASILGGPQRPFF
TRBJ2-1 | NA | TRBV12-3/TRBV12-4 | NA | TGTGCCAGCACCTCAGGGACTTACAATGAGCAGTTCTTC | CASTSGTYNEQFF
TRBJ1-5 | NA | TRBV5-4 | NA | TGTGCCAGCAGCTTGGGGGGCGGGGGGCCGGGTCAGCCCCAGCATTTT | CASSLGGGGPGQPQHF
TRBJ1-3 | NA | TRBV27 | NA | TGTGCCAGCGGGACATTGATCTCTGGAAACACCATATATTTT | CASGTLISGNTIYF
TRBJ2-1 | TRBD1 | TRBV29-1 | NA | TGCAGCGTTGAAGAGGGACAGGGCATAAATGAGCAGTTCTTC | CSVEEGQGINEQFF
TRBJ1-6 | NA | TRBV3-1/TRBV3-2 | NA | TGTGCCAGCAGCCGCGACGCCGTGGAGAATTCACCCCTCCACTTT | CASSRDAVENSPLHF
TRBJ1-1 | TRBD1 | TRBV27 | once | TGTGCCAGCAGTTTTAACAGGGGGACTGAAGCTTTCTTT | CASSFNRGTEAFF
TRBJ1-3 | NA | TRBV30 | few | TGTGCCTGGACCGTAGCCCGATCGGGGATCTCTGGAAACACCATATATTTT | CAWTVARSGISGNTIYF
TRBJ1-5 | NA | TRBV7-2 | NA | TGTGCCAGCAGCCCGGTCGTTGGTCTCAATCAGCCCCAGCATTTT | CASSPVVGLNQPQHF
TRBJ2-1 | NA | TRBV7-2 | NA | TGTGCCAGCAGCTCCCCGGGATACAATGAGCAGTTCTTC | CASSSPGYNEQFF
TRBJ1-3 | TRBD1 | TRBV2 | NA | TGTGCCAGCAGACAGGGGACAGGGGACGGAAACACCATATATTTT | CASRQGTGDGNTIYF
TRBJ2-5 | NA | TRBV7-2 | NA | TGTGCCAGCAGCTCGAGCGGGTGGTGGGAGACCCAGTACTTC | CASSSSGWWETQYF
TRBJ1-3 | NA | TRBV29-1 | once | TGCAGCGCCACAGAGACAGGTACCTCTGGAAACACCATATATTTT | CSATETGTSGNTIYF
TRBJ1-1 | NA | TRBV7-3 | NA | TGTGCCAGCAGCTCCACAGGGATGAACACTGAAGCTTTCTTT | CASSSTGMNTEAFF
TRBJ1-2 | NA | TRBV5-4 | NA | TGTGCCAGCAGCCCAAACAGGGTTAACTATGGCTACACCTTC | CASSPNRVNYGYTF
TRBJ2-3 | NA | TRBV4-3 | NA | TGCGCCAGCAGCCAAGAAGGGGGAGATCCAGCGCAGTATTTT | CASSQEGGDPAQYF
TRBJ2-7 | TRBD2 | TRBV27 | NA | TGTGCCAGCAGTCTTGGGACTAGCGGGGGTTACGAGCAGTACTTC | CASSLGTSGGYEQYF
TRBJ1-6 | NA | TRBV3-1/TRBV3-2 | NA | TGTGCCAGCAGCCAGACAGGAGCTCCCACCTCACCCCTCCACTTT | CASSQTGAPTSPLHF
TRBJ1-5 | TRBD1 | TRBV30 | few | TGTGCCTGGGACCCCGGGACAGGAGGGAATCAGCCCCAGCATTTT | CAWDPGTGGNQPQHF
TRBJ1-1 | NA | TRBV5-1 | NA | TGCGCCAGCAAATTCGGCCCGAGGACAGAATTGAACACTGAAGCTTTCTTT | CASKFGPRTELNTEAFF
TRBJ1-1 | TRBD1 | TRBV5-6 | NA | TGTGCCAGCACCCGGACAGGGGGCACTGAAGCTTTCTTT | CASTRTGGTEAFF
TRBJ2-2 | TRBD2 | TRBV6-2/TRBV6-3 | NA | TGTGCCAGCAGTAGAGGACTAGCGGGGGGGCTAACCACCGGGGAGCTGTTTTTT | CASSRGLAGGLTTGELFF
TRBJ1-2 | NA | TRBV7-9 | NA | TGTGCCAGCAGCTCCCAGACAGCGACCTATGGCTACACCTTC | CASSSQTATYGYTF
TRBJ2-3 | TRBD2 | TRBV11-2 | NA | TGTGCCAGCAGCTTACAGCCTAGCGGGGGGGCAGGAGATACGCAGTATTTT | CASSLQPSGGAGDTQYF
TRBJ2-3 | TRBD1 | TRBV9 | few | TGTGCCAGCAGCGTAGCGGGACAGCCCACCCGTGATACGCAGTATTTT | CASSVAGQPTRDTQYF
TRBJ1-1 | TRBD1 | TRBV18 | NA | TGTGCCAGCTCCCCTATGGGACAGGCCCCCAACACTGAAGCTTTCTTT | CASSPMGQAPNTEAFF
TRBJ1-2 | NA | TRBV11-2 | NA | TGTGCCAGCAGCCCCAATTCCTATGGCTACACCTTC | CASSPNSYGYTF
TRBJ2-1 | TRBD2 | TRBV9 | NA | TGTGCCAGCAGCGCTCGGACTAGCGGGGGCAATGAGCAGTTCTTC | CASSARTSGGNEQFF
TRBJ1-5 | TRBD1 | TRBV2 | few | TGTGCCAGCAGCCACGCGACAGGGGGCTATGGCAATCAGCCCCAGCATTTT | CASSHATGGYGNQPQHF
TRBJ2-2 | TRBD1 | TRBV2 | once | TGTGCCAGCAGGACCGGGCAGGGGGCCCCGAACACCGGGGAGCTGTTTTTT | CASRTGQGAPNTGELFF
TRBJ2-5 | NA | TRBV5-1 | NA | TGCGCCAGCAGCTTGGCCGTCGGGGGGCTGGAGACCCAGTACTTC | CASSLAVGGLETQYF
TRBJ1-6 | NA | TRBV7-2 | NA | TGTGCCAGCAGCCTACACTCGGGTTCACCCCTCCACTTT | CASSLHSGSPLHF
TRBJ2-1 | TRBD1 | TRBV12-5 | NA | TGTGCTAGTGGTTCGACAGGGTTAACCTACAATGAGCAGTTCTTC | CASGSTGLTYNEQFF
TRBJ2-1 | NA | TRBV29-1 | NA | TGCAGCGTTGAAATCTTCAATGAGCAGTTCTTC | CSVEIFNEQFF
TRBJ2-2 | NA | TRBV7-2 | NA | TGTGCCAGCTCCCTTCAGGGTTTGTCCGGGGAGCTGTTTTTT | CASSLQGLSGELFF
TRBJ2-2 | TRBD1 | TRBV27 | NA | TGTGCCAGCAGTACTCAGACAGGGGGCGCCGCGTATCCTGGGGAGCTGTTTTTT | CASSTQTGGAAYPGELFF
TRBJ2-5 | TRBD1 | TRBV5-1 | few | TGCGCCAGCAGACCCCCGGGACAGGGGGGGGAGACCCAGTACTTC | CASRPPGQGGETQYF
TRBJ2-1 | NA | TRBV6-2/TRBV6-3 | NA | TGTGCCAGCAGTTACGGCCTTAACAATGAGCAGTTCTTC | CASSYGLNNEQFF
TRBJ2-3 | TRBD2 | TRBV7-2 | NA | TGTGCCAGCAGTCTCAGCGGGGGCCCCTGGGCAGATACGCAGTATTTT | CASSLSGGPWADTQYF
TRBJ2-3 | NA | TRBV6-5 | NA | TGTGCCAGCAGTTACTCGTTCGGGCAGGCGGGGGATACGCAGTATTTT | CASSYSFGQAGDTQYF
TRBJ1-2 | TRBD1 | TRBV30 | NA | TGTGGGCACCGGGACAGAGTCTATGGCTACACCTTC | CGHRDRVYGYTF